Presented here are 3 T cell receptor gamma chains from one specimen sequenced in a study of Vδ1+ human thymocytes. Extracted RNA was reverse transcribed into cDNA. CDR3 amplicons came from multiplex PCR with pooled V-gene forward and constant-region reverse primers. TCRdb reran clone calling via CATT on the multiplex PCR reads. Of over 25,000 gamma-chain clones listed, about 18% are singletons. Whole-study results and caveats: Thymic TRG and TRD repertoires appeared highly polyclonal.

Which antigens these TCRs recognize remains unknown. Sequencing was done on a sample of Vdelta1+ gamma-delta thymocytes from the thymus. The sample's subset: FACS-sorted CD3+ TCRalphabeta- TCRVdelta1+ TCRVdelta2- thymocytes. The source of these receptors is a boy under two years old who had congenital heart surgery.

Concerning this clone: The same CDR3 can be traced to other DNA sequences in this sample. The V call is TRGV9, the J call TRGJ1 or TRGJ2. J gave up 6 bases and V 0 bases, and 5 bases lay outside the gene matches. The CDR3 is made up of 13 amino acids. CDR1 GITISATS and CDR2 ISYDGTV come from the germline V gene (reference sequence). As DNA, the CDR3 is TGTGCCTTGTGGGAGGTGCTGTGTTATAAGAAACTCTTT. Translating gives CALWEVLCYKKLF.

The chain recombines TRGV8 with TRGJ1 or TRGJ2. Unmatched junction bases numbered 16, after V lost 4 bases and J lost 10 bases. CDR3 length equals 14 residues. CDR1 VENAVY and CDR2 YDSYNSRV come from the germline V gene. CDR3 bases: TGTGCCACCTGGGACCCGAGCTCCAGTGAGAAGAAACTCTTT. It specifies CATWDPSSSEKKLF.

The chain combines TRGV2 with TRGJ1 or TRGJ2. Germline CDR1 EGSNGY, CDR2 YDSYNSKV. V lost 0 bases, J lost 8 bases, and 10 bases stayed unmatched. The CDR3 loop spans 14 amino acids. The CDR3 reads CATWDGRSYHKKLF. CDR3 bases: TGTGCCACCTGGGACGGGCGCTCCTACCATAAGAAACTCTTT.